The 9 T cell receptor beta chains in this list originate from one sample, sequenced in a study of blood T cells in healthy people across ages. A second PCR, run for about 7 to 11 cycles, used a sample-barcoded 5' primer plus a J-beta primer mix. MiXCR, applied by TCRdb to the 5' RACE reads, yields one record per CDR3 protein. The data show roughly 2 million distinct CDR3 sequences, around 48% seen once. The specimen sequenced was blood. The receptors were sampled from a woman in her forties in good health.

This clonotype has a handful of counts. The chain employs TRBV5-1 and TRBJ1-1, with D unclear. The V end was cut by 4 bases, the J end by 8 bases, with 15 bases between. This CDR3 region has 13 residues. The germline V gene has CDR1 SGHRS and CDR2 YFSETQ. CDR3 in amino acids: CASSPRVAVEAFF. The CDR3 DNA is TGCGCCAGCAGCCCCCGGGTGGCCGTAGAAGCTTTCTTT.

The V and J genes are TRBV7-8 and TRBJ2-1; no clear D gene. The CDR3 consists of 11 residues. Per germline, CDR1 SGHVS and CDR2 FQNEAQ. Trimming took 7 bases from V and 10 from J, leaving 11 bases between them. The CDR3 loop reads CASTPEREQFF. CDR3 sequence (DNA): TGTGCCAGCACCCCCGAGCGAGAGCAGTTCTTC.

This clonotype was recorded a few times. The V gene is TRBV6-5, the J gene TRBJ2-3, with a weak D call TRBD2 (6 bases). V was shortened by 2 bases and J by 1 base, with 13 bases between the two germline ends. The CDR3 has 16 residues. Germline-derived CDR1 and CDR2 are MNHEY and SVGAGI. CDR3 residues: CASSYNPGGGTDTQYF. Here the CDR3 DNA reads TGTGCCAGCAGTTACAACCCCGGGGGAGGCACAGATACGCAGTATTTT.

The chain employs TRBV12-3 or TRBV12-4 and TRBJ1-2; TRBD1 agrees at 9 bases. V lost 3 bases and J lost 0; bases outside the gene matches: 8. The CDR3 consists of 17 residues. CDR3 sequence: CASSFLGTGRTNYGYTF. DNA of the CDR3: TGTGCCAGCAGTTTTTTGGGGACAGGGCGCACTAACTATGGCTACACCTTC.

The chain links TRBV7-9 to TRBJ1-2, with 8 bases aligning to TRBD1. CDR1 is SEHNR and CDR2 is FQNEAQ in the germline V gene (reference sequence). This CDR3 is 16 amino acids long. V shed 4 bases and J 6 bases; nucleotides not matched to a gene: 13. In nucleotides, the CDR3 is TGTGCCAGCAGCTCCCCTGGAGAGACAGGGGAGAATGGCTACACCTTC. Translated: CASSSPGETGENGYTF.

This clonotype was counted between two and nine times. The gene calls are TRBV28 and TRBJ2-7; D perhaps matches TRBD2 (6 bases). The length of the CDR3 is 12 residues. Trimming left V 7 bases short and J 6 bases short, with 13 bases between. The germline V gene has CDR1 MDHEN and CDR2 SYDVKM. CDR3 region: CASTPTGVEQYF. The CDR3 DNA is TGTGCCAGCACCCCCACGGGGGTCGAGCAGTACTTC.

The genes are TRBV9 and TRBJ1-6, with TRBD1 as a possible D gene (5 bases). The V end was cut by 0 bases, the J end by 7 bases, with 8 bases between. Germline assignment: CDR1 SGDLS and CDR2 YYNGEE. The CDR3 covers 14 residues. In DNA form, the CDR3 reads TGTGCCAGCAGCGTAGGACAGATCAATTCACCCCTCCACTTT. This translates into CASSVGQINSPLHF. Drawing the rest from reference TRBV9 and TRBJ1-6, the complete variable domain is DSGVTQTPKHLITATGQRVTLRCSPRSGDLSVYWYQQSLDQGLQFLIQYYNGEERAKGNILERFSAQQFPDLHSELNLSSLELGDSALYFCASSVGQINSPLHFGNGTRLTVT.

The rearrangement uses TRBV5-1 and TRBJ2-1, with TRBD2 matching over 11 bases. The CDR3 has 15 amino acids. Per germline, CDR1 SGHRS and CDR2 YFSETQ. After removal of 6 bases from V and 9 bases from J, the junction contained 11 bases not matched to a gene. CDR3 bases: TGCGCCAGCACCCCAGGACTAGCGGGTGGGGGTGAGCAGTTCTTC. It yields the protein CASTPGLAGGGEQFF.

Only a few counts were recorded for this clonotype. This chain joins TRBV10-3 and TRBJ2-1; TRBD1 agrees at 7 bases. Germline values: CDR1 ENHRY, CDR2 SYGVKD. V was pared by 5 bases and J by 5 bases, with 9 bases of the junction left unmatched. This CDR3 has 15 amino acids. CDR3 nucleotides: TGTGCCATCAGTCAAAGGGGGCCAAAAAACAATGAGCAGTTCTTC. Its protein is CAISQRGPKNNEQFF.